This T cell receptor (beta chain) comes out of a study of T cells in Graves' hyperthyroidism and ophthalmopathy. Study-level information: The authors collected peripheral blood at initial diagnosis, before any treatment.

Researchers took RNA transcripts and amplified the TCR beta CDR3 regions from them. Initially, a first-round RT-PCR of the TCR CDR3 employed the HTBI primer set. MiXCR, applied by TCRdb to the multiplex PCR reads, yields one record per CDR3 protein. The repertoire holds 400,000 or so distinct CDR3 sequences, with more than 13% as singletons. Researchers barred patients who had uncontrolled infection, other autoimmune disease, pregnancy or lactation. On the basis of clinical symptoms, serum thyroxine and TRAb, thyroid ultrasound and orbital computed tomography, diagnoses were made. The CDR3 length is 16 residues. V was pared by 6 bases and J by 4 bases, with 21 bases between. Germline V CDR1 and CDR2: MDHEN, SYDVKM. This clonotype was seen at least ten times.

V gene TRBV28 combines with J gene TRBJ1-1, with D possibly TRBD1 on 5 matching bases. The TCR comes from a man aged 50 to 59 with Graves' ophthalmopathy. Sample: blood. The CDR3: CASSPPGVLKGTEAFF. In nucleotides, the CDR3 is TGTGCCAGCAGCCCGCCGGGGGTATTAAAAGGCACTGAAGCTTTCTTT.